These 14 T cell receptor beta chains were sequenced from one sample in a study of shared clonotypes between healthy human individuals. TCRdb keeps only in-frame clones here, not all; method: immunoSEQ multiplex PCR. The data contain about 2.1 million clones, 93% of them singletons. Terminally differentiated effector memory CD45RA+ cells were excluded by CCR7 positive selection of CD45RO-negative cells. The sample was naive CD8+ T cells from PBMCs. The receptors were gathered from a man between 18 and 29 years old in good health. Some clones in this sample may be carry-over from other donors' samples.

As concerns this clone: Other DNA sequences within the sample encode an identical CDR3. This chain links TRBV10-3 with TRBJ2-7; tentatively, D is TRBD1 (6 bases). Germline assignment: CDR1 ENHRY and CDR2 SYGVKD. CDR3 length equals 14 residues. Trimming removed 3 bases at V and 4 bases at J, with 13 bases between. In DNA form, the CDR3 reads TGTGCCATCAGTGATTTAGGGGGTCGGTACGAGCAGTACTTC. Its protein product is CAISDLGGRYEQYF.

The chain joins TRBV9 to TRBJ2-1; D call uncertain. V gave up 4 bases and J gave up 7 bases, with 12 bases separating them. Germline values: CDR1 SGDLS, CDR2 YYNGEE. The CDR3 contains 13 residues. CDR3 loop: CASSYPEGNEQFF. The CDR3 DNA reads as TGTGCCAGCAGCTACCCCGAAGGGAATGAGCAGTTCTTC.

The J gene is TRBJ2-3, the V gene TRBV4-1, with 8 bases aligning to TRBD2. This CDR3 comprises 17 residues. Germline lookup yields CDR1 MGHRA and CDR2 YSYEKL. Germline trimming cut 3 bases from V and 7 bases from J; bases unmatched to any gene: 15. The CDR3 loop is CASSQGPVLAGRNTQYF. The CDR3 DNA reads TGCGCCAGCAGCCAGGGCCCGGTTTTAGCGGGAAGGAATACGCAGTATTTT.

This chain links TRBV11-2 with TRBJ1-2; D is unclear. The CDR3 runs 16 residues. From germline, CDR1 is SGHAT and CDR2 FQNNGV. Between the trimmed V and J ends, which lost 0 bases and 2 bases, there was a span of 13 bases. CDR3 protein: CASSLDLRGINYGYTF. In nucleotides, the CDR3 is TGTGCCAGCAGCTTAGATCTTCGGGGAATCAACTATGGCTACACCTTC.

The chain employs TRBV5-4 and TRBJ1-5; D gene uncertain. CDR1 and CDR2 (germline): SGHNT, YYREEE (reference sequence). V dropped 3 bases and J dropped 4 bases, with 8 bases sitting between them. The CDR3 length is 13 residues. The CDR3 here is CASSSLRNQPQHF. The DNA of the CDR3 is TGTGCCAGCAGCTCTCTTCGAAATCAGCCCCAGCATTTT.

CDR3 bases: TGCAGCGTTGTCCTCGGTGAAGCTTTCTTT. Translating it yields CSVVLGEAFF. The rearrangement uses TRBV29-1 and TRBJ1-1; D is unclear. Germline V gives CDR1 SQVTM, CDR2 ANQGSEA. This CDR3 is 10 amino acids long. Trimming cost V 4 bases and J 7 bases, with 7 bases left between them.

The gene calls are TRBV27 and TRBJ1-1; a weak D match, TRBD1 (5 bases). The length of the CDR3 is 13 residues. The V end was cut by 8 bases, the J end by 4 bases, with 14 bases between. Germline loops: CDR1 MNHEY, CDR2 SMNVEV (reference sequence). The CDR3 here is CASQSKGATEAFF. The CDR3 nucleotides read TGTGCCAGCCAATCAAAAGGGGCCACTGAAGCTTTCTTT.

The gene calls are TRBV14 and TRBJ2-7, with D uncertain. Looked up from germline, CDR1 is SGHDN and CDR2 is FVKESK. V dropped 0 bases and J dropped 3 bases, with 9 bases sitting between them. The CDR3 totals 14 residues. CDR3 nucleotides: TGTGCCAGCAGCCAAGACCCAAGAGGCTACGAGCAGTACTTC. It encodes CASSQDPRGYEQYF.

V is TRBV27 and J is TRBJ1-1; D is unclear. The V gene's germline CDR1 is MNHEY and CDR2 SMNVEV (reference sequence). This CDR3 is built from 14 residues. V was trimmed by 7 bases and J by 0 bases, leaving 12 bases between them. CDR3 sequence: CASMGYGLNTEAFF. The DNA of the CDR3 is TGTGCCAGCATGGGGTATGGTCTGAACACTGAAGCTTTCTTT.

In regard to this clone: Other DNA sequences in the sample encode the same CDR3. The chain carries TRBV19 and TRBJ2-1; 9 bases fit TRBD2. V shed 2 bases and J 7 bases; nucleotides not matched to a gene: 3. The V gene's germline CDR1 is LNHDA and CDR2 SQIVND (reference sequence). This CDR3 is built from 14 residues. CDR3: CASSIRLAGNEQFF. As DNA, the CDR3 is TGTGCCAGTAGTATAAGGCTAGCGGGGAATGAGCAGTTCTTC.

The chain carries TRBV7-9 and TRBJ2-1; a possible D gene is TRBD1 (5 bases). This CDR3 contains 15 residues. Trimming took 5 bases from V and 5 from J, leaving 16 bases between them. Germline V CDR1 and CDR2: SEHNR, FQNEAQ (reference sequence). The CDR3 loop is CASSVRTTKDNEQFF. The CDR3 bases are TGTGCCAGCAGCGTACGGACAACGAAAGACAATGAGCAGTTCTTC.

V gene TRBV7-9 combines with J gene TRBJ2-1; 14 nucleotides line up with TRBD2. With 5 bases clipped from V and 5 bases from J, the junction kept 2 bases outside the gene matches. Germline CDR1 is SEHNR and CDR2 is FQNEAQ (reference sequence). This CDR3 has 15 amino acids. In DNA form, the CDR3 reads TGTGCCAGCAGCCGGGGACTAGCGGGAGACAATGAGCAGTTCTTC. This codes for CASSRGLAGDNEQFF.

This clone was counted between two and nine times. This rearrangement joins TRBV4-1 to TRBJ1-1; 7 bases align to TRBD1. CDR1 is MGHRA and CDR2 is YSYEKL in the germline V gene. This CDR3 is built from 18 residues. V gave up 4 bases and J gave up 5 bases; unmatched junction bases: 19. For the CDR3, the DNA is TGCGCCAGCAGCCGACAGACAGGGCTCTCTCTTGGGGATACTGAAGCTTTCTTT. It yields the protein CASSRQTGLSLGDTEAFF.

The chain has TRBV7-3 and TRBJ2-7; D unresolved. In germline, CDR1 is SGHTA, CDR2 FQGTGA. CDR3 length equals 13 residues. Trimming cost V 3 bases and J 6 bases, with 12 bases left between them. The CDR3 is CASSFSGRREQYF. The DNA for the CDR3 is TGTGCCAGCAGCTTCAGTGGGCGACGCGAGCAGTACTTC.